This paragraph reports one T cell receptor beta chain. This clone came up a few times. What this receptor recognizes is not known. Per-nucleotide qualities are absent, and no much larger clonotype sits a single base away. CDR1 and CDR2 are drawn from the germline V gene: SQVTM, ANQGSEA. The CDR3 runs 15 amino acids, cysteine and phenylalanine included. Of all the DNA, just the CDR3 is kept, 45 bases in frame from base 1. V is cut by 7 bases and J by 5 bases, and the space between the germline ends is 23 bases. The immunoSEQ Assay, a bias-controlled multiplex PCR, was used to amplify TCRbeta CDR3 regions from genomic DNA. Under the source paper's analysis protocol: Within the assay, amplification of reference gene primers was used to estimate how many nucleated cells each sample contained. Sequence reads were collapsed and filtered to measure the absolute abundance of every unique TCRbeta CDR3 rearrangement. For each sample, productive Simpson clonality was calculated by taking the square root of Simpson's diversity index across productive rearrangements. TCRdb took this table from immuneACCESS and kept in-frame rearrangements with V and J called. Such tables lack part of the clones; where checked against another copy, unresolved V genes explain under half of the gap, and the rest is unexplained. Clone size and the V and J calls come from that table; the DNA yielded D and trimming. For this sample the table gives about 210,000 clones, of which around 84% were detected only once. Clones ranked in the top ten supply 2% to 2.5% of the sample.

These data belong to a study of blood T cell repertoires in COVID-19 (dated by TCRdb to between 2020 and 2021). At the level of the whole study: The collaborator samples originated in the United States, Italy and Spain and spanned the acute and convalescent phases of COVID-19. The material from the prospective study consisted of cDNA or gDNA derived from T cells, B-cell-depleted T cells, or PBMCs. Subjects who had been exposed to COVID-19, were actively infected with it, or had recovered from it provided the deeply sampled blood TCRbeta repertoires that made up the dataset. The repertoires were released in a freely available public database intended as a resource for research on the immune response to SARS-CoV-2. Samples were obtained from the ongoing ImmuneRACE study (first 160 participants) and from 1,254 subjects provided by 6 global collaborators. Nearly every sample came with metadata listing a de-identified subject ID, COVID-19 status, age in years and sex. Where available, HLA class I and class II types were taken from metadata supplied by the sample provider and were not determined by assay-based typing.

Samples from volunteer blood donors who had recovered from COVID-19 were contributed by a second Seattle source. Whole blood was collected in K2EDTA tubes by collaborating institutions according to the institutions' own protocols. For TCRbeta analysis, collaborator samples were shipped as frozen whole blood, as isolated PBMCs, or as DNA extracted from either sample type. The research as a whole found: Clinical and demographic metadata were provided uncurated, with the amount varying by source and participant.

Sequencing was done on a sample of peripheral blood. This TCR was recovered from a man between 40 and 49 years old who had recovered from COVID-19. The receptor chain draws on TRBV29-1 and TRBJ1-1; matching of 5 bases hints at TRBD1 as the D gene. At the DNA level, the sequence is TGCAGCGCCGGGGGACTTACATCCCGGGAGACTGAAGCTTTCTTT. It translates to CSAGGLTSRETEAFF.